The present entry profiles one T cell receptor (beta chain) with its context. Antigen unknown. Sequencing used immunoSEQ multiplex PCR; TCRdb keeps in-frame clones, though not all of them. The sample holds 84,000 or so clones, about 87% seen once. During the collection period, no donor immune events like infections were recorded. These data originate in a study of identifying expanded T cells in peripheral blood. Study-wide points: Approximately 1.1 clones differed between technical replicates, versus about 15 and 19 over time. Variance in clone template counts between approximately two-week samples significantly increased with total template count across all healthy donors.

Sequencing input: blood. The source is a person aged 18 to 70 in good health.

The CDR3 protein is CASSLGRRSYNEQFF. DNA for the CDR3: TGTGCCAGCAGCTTGGGCAGACGCTCCTACAATGAGCAGTTCTTC. The chain recombines TRBV5-6 with TRBJ2-1; D is uncertain. CDR1 and CDR2 (germline): SGHDT, YYEEEE. V was trimmed by 0 bases and J by 0 bases, leaving 7 bases between them. There are 15 residues in the CDR3.